Included here is one TCR beta chain sequence, with context. What this receptor recognizes is not known. No quality values exist for individual bases; no much larger clone is one base distant. Including the terminal cysteine and phenylalanine, the CDR3 comprises 14 residues. Only the CDR3 portion is preserved as DNA: 42 bases, with reading frame beginning at the first base. Trimming removed 3 bases from V and 2 bases from J; the gene matches leave 4 bases unexplained. In the germline V gene, CDR1 corresponds to KGHSH and CDR2 to LQKENI. These data belong to a study of blood T cell repertoires in COVID-19 (TCRdb year 2020). The study in broad terms: The collaborator samples originated in the United States, Italy and Spain and spanned the acute and convalescent phases of COVID-19. Deeply sampled blood TCRbeta repertoires from subjects exposed to, actively infected with, or recovered from COVID-19 were included in the dataset. Where available, HLA class I and class II types were taken from metadata supplied by the sample provider and were not determined by assay-based typing. A de-identified subject ID, COVID-19 status, age in years and sex were almost always included in the sample metadata. The material from the prospective study consisted of cDNA or gDNA derived from T cells, B-cell-depleted T cells, or PBMCs. Samples came from the ongoing ImmuneRACE study (first 160 participants) plus 1,254 subjects from 6 global collaborators. The repertoires were released in a freely available public database meant as a resource for research on the immune response to SARS-CoV-2.

Each collaborating institution followed its own protocols to collect whole blood in K2EDTA tubes. For TCRbeta analysis, collaborators shipped samples as frozen whole blood, isolated PBMCs, or DNA extracted from either of those sample types. Findings and caveats that apply to the study as a whole: The quantity of clinical and demographic metadata differed by source and by participant and was supplied without curation.

TCRbeta CDR3 regions were amplified from genomic DNA by means of the immunoSEQ Assay, a bias-controlled multiplex PCR. The authors processed their data as follows. Nucleated cell counts per sample were estimated from amplification of reference gene primers within the assay. To quantify the absolute abundance of each unique TCRbeta CDR3 rearrangement, sequence reads were collapsed and filtered. For each sample, productive Simpson clonality was calculated as the square root of Simpson's diversity index over productive rearrangements. Entries here come from immuneACCESS through TCRdb and include only in-frame sequences with V and J called. Some clones fail to appear in such tables; in the studies checked, an unresolved V gene covers under half of the shortfall, and the cause of the remainder is unknown. V and J calls plus clone size are reproduced from that table; the DNA served to infer D and trimming. This sample holds around 250,000 clones; 86% were observed only once. Clones ranked in the top ten supply 5.5% to 8% of the sample.

The chain employs TRBV18 and TRBJ2-7; 7 central bases correspond to TRBD1. What was sequenced was peripheral blood. This clonotype was sampled from a man aged 60 to 75 with acute or convalescent COVID-19. The CDR3 corresponds to CASSPQQGTYEQYF. The nucleotides are TGTGCCAGCTCACCCCAACAGGGGACCTACGAGCAGTACTTC.